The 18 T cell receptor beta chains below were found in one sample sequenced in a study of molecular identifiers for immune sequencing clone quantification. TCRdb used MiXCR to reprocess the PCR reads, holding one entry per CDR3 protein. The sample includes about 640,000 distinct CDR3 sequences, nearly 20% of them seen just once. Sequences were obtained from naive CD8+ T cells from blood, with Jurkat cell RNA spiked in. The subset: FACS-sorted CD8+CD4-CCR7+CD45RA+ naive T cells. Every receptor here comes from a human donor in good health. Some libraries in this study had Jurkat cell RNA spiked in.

Here the CDR3 reads CATSSPWETGANEKLFF. DNA for the CDR3: TGTGCCACCAGCAGCCCATGGGAGACAGGGGCTAATGAAAAACTGTTTTTT. The chain is built from TRBV15 and TRBJ1-4, with TRBD1 identical over 8 bases. Germline lookup yields CDR1 LNHNV and CDR2 YYDKDF (reference sequence). V was clipped by 3 bases and J by 3 bases; unmatched bases: 9. The CDR3 is made up of 17 amino acids.

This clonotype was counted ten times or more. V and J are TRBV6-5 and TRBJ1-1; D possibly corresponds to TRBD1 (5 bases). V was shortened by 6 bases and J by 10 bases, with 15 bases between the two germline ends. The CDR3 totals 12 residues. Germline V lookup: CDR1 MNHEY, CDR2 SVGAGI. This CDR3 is CASSLSGGLAFF. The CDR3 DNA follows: TGTGCCAGCAGCCTGTCTGGGGGATTAGCTTTCTTT.

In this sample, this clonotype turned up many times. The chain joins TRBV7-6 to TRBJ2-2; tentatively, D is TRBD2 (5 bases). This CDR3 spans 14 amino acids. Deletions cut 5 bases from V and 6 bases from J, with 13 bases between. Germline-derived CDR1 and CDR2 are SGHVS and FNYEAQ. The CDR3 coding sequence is TGTGCCAGCAGCGCAGGACTGGGGTCCGGGGAGCTGTTTTTT. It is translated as CASSAGLGSGELFF.

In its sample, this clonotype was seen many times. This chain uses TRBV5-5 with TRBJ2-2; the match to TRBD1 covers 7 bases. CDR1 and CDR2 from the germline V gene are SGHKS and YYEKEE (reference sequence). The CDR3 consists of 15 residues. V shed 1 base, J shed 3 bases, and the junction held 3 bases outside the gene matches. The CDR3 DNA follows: TGTGCCAGCAGCTTGCGACAGGGCGACACCGGGGAGCTGTTTTTT. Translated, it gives CASSLRQGDTGELFF.

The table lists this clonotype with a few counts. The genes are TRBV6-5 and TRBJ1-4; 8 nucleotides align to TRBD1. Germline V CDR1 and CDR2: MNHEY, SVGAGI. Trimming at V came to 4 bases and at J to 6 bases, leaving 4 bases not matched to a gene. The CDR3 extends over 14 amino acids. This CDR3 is CASSSGGTDEKLFF. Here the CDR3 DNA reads TGTGCCAGCAGTTCAGGGGGCACGGATGAAAAACTGTTTTTT.

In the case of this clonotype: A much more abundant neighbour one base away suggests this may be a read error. CDR3 residues: CASSGDGNEQFF. For the CDR3, the DNA is TGTGCCAGCAGCGGGGACGGGAATGAGCAGTTCTTC. The chain joins TRBV6-2 or TRBV6-3 to TRBJ2-1, with D perhaps being TRBD1 or TRBD2 (5 bases each). The germline CDR1 and CDR2 sequences are MNHEY and SVGEGT. The V and J ends lost 6 bases and 7 bases respectively, with 10 bases between them. The CDR3 loop spans 12 amino acids.

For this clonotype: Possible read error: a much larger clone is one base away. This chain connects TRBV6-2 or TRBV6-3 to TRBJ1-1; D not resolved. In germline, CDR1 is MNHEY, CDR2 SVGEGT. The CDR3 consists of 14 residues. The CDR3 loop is CASSYGLMNTEALF. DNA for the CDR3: TGTGCCAGCAGTTACGGGCTGATGAACACTGAAGCTCTCTTT.

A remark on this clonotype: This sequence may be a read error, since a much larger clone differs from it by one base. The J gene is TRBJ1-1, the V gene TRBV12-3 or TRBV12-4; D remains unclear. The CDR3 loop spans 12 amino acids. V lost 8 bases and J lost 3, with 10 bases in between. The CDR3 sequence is CASGSRDTEAFF. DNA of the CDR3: TGTGCCAGCGGCTCTAGGGACACTGAAGCTTTCTTT.

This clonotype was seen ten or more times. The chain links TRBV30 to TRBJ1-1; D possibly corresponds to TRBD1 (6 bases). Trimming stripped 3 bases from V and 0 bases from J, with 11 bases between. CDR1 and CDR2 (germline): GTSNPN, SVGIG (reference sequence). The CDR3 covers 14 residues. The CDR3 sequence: CAWSPGHLNTEAFF. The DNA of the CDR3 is TGTGCCTGGAGCCCGGGACACTTGAACACTGAAGCTTTCTTT.

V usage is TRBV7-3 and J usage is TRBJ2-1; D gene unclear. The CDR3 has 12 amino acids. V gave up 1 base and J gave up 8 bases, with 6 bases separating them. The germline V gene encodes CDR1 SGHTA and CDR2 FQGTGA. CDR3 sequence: CASSLINDEQFF. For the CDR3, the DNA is TGTGCCAGCAGCTTAATAAACGATGAGCAGTTCTTC.

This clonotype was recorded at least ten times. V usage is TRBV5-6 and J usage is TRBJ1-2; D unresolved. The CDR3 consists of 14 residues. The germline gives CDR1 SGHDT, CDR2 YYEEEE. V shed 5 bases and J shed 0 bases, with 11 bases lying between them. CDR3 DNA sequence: TGTGCCAGCAGGCCGGGGTCCGCTAACTATGGCTACACCTTC. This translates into CASRPGSANYGYTF.

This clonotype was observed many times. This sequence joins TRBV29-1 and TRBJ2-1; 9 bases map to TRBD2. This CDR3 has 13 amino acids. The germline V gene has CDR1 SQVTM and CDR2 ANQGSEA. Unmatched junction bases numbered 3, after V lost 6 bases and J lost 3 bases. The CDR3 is CSVRTSDYNEQFF. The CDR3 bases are TGCAGCGTCCGGACTAGCGACTACAATGAGCAGTTCTTC.

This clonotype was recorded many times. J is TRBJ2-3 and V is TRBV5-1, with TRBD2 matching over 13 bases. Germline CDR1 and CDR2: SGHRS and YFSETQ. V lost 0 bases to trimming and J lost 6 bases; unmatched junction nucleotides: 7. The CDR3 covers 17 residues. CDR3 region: CASSLARGLAGLDTQYF. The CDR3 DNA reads TGCGCCAGCAGCTTGGCCCGGGGACTAGCGGGGCTGGATACGCAGTATTTT.

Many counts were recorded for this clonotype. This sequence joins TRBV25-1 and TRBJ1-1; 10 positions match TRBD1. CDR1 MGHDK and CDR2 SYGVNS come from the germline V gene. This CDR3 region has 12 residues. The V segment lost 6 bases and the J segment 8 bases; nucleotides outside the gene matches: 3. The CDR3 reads CASSEGQGEAFF. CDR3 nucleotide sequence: TGTGCCAGCAGCGAGGGACAGGGGGAAGCTTTCTTT. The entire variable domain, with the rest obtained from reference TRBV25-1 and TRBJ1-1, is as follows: EADIYQTPRYLVIGTGKKITLECSQTMGHDKMYWYQQDPGMELHLIHYSYGVNSTEKGDLSSESTVSRIRTEHFPLTLESARPSHTSQYLCASSEGQGEAFFGQGTRLTVV.

In nucleotides, the CDR3 is TGTGCCAGCAGCTTAGCGGTAGGGTCCAATGAGCAGTTCTTC. Its translation: CASSLAVGSNEQFF. This chain links TRBV7-6 with TRBJ2-1; no clear D gene. The CDR3 extends over 14 amino acids. Trimming left V 0 bases short and J 6 bases short, with 9 bases between. Germline loops: CDR1 SGHVS, CDR2 FNYEAQ.

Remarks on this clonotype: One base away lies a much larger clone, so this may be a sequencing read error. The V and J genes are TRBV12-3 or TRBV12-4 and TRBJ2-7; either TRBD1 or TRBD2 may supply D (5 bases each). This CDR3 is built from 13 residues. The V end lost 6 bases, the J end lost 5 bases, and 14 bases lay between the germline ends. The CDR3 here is CASREEPGHEQYF. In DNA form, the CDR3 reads TGTGCCAGCAGGGAGGAACCGGGGCACGAGCAGTACTTC.

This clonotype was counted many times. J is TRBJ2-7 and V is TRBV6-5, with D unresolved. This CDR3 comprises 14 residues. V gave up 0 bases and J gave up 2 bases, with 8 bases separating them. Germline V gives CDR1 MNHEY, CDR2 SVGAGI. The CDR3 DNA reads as TGTGCCAGCAGTTACTCGAGTAGTGCCTACGAGCAGTACTTC. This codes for CASSYSSSAYEQYF.

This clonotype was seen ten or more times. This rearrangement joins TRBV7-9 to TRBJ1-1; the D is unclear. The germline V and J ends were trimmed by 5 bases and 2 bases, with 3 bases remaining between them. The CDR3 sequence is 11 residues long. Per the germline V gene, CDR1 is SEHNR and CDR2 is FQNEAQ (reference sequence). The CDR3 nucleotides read TGTGCCAGCAGCGCTAACACTGAAGCTTTCTTT. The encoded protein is CASSANTEAFF.